What follows are 32 T cell receptor beta chains derived from one specimen sequenced in a study of metastatic and nonmetastatic thyroid tumors. None of the patients had undergone any treatment ahead of thyroid surgery. TCRdb re-called the PCR reads through MiXCR. The data show roughly 93,000 clones, about 13% seen once. Input material: blood. The receptors were sampled from a female donor with papillary thyroid cancer or a benign thyroid nodule (not recorded which). Some clones in this sample may be carry-over from other donors' samples.

This clone was seen repeatedly, ten times or more. The chain carries TRBV24-1 and TRBJ2-1, with a weak D call TRBD1 (6 bases). Germline loops: CDR1 KGHDR, CDR2 SFDVKD. Trimming took off 0 bases at V and 0 bases at J, with 11 bases between the two ends. The CDR3 totals 17 residues. The CDR3 sequence is CATSDLPGQSSYNEQFF. The DNA of the CDR3 is TGTGCCACCAGTGATTTGCCCGGACAGAGCTCCTACAATGAGCAGTTCTTC.

This clone was picked up many times. The J gene is TRBJ2-7, the V gene TRBV6-1, with D perhaps being TRBD1 or TRBD2 (5 bases each). The CDR3 is 15 amino acids. V was shortened by 5 bases and J by 6 bases, with 20 bases between the two germline ends. Looked up from germline, CDR1 is MNHNS and CDR2 is SASEGT. The CDR3 protein is CASSSRDPIVTEQYF. The CDR3 nucleotides read TGTGCCAGCAGTTCCCGGGACCCCATCGTGACCGAGCAGTACTTC.

This clone came up many times. The rearrangement joins TRBV9 to TRBJ2-7, with 7 bases lining up with TRBD1. The CDR3 is 16 residues long. With 0 bases clipped from V and 7 bases from J, the junction kept 13 bases outside the gene matches. In germline, CDR1 is SGDLS, CDR2 YYNGEE. The CDR3 here is CASSVGPGGTVGEQYF. The CDR3 DNA reads TGTGCCAGCAGCGTAGGGCCAGGGGGAACGGTTGGAGAGCAGTACTTC.

This clone occurred many times. The chain is built from TRBV7-9 and TRBJ1-3, with D unclear. This CDR3 spans 14 amino acids. Germline-derived CDR1 and CDR2 are SEHNR and FQNEAQ (reference sequence). V was shortened by 4 bases and J by 2 bases, with 9 bases between the two germline ends. CDR3 region: CASSSSGAGNTIYF. The DNA of the CDR3 is TGTGCCAGCAGCTCCTCCGGGGCTGGAAACACCATATATTTT.

This clone was detected many times. The rearrangement uses TRBV4-2 and TRBJ2-1, with 7 bases lining up with TRBD1. Germline values: CDR1 LGHNA, CDR2 YNFKEQ. V lost 1 base to trimming and J lost 0 bases; unmatched junction nucleotides: 12. The CDR3 sequence is 19 residues long. Written as DNA, the CDR3 is TGTGCCAGCAGCCAAGGGACAGGTAGGGGCTGGAGCTCCTACAATGAGCAGTTCTTC. Encoded protein: CASSQGTGRGWSSYNEQFF.

The table lists this clone with many counts. The chain has TRBV4-2 and TRBJ1-3, with D hard to call. CDR3 length: 15 residues. Germline loops: CDR1 LGHNA, CDR2 YNFKEQ. Trimming left V 1 base short and J 2 bases short, with 9 bases between. The CDR3 loop reads CASSQAAATGNTIYF. The CDR3 DNA sequence: TGTGCCAGCAGCCAAGCAGCAGCTACTGGAAACACCATATATTTT.

This clone was found many times. V and J are TRBV4-2 and TRBJ2-1; 10 bases line up with TRBD2. The CDR3 loop spans 16 amino acids. V lost 0 bases to trimming and J lost 8 bases; unmatched junction nucleotides: 7. Germline CDR1 LGHNA, CDR2 YNFKEQ. CDR3 in amino acids: CASSQDFSGRSHEQFF. The DNA for the CDR3 is TGTGCCAGCAGCCAAGATTTTAGCGGGAGGTCCCATGAGCAGTTCTTC.

This clone was counted ten times or more. The chain links TRBV4-3 to TRBJ2-5, with D maybe TRBD2 (6 bases). The ends were cut back, 1 base at V and 5 bases at J, with 14 bases in the middle. CDR1 LGHNA and CDR2 YSLEER come from the germline V gene. The CDR3 extends over 15 amino acids. The CDR3 DNA sequence: TGCGCCAGCAGCCAAGGGGTCGGACGGGGGGAGACCCAGTACTTC. Translated, it gives CASSQGVGRGETQYF.

This clone was seen repeatedly, ten times or more. This rearrangement joins TRBV3-1 to TRBJ1-5, with D unresolved. Trimming took off 0 bases at V and 3 bases at J, with 15 bases between the two ends. CDR1 and CDR2 (germline): LGHDT, YNNKEL (reference sequence). This CDR3 has 17 amino acids. The CDR3 loop reads CASSQEPAGRLNQPQHF. The CDR3 coding sequence is TGTGCCAGCAGCCAAGAACCCGCAGGCAGACTCAATCAGCCCCAGCATTTT.

Note on this clone: Being one base from a much bigger clone, this may be a read error. The chain has TRBV5-1 and TRBJ2-1; 8 bases map to TRBD2. This CDR3 region has 15 residues. Germline assignment: CDR1 SGHRS and CDR2 YFSETQ. J lost 5 bases, V lost 2 bases, and 6 bases had no gene match. The CDR3 reads CASSFRTSGHNEQFF. The DNA for the CDR3 is TGCGCCAGCAGCTTTAGAACTAGCGGTCACAATGAGCAGTTCTTC.

This clone has ten or more counts. The J gene is TRBJ2-3, the V gene TRBV12-3 or TRBV12-4; either TRBD1 or TRBD2 may supply D (5 bases each). This CDR3 is 15 amino acids long. V was cut by 3 bases and J by 7 bases, with 17 bases left in between. This chain's CDR3 is CASSFGGNKLNTQYF. CDR3 DNA: TGTGCCAGCAGTTTTGGGGGAAACAAACTGAATACGCAGTATTTT.

This clone has ten or more counts. Other nucleotide sequences in the sample specify the same CDR3. The rearrangement links TRBV15 to TRBJ2-5; D is uncertain. CDR1 is LNHNV, CDR2 YYDKDF, per germline (reference sequence). V lost 3 bases, J lost 1 base, and 9 bases lay in between. This CDR3 spans 14 amino acids. The CDR3 sequence: CATSSAATQETQYF. In nucleotides, the CDR3 is TGTGCCACCAGCAGCGCGGCTACCCAAGAGACCCAGTACTTC.

This clone was counted between two and nine times. The chain joins TRBV6-1 to TRBJ2-7; 9 positions match TRBD2. V gave up 6 bases and J gave up 3 bases; unmatched junction bases: 6. The CDR3 length is 14 residues. CDR1 MNHNS and CDR2 SASEGT come from the germline V gene. The chain's CDR3 is CASRKTSGYYEQYF. In DNA, the CDR3 is TGTGCCAGCAGAAAGACTAGCGGTTACTACGAGCAGTACTTC.

This clone was recorded many times. The chain recombines TRBV6-2 or TRBV6-3 with TRBJ2-1; 11 bases agree with TRBD2. V lost 3 bases and J lost 5; bases outside the gene matches: 9. CDR1 and CDR2 from the germline V gene are MNHEY and SVGEGT. This CDR3 has 17 amino acids. CDR3 residues: CASSYLGTSGPHNEQFF. In nucleotides, the CDR3 is TGTGCCAGCAGTTATTTGGGGACTAGCGGCCCCCACAATGAGCAGTTCTTC.

In this sample, this clone turned up many times. The genes are TRBV24-1 and TRBJ2-6; TRBD2 is a possible D gene (6 bases). CDR1 is KGHDR, CDR2 SFDVKD, per germline. The CDR3 spans 19 residues. V was cut by 2 bases and J by 2 bases, with 18 bases left in between. CDR3 in DNA: TGTGCCACCAGTGATTGGAAGAGCGGAGGGCGGGCTGGGGCCAACGTCCTGACTTTC. This gives the protein CATSDWKSGGRAGANVLTF.

The table lists this clone with many counts. The rearrangement uses TRBV19 and TRBJ2-1; D is unresolved. The CDR3 is made up of 17 amino acids. Germline lookup yields CDR1 LNHDA and CDR2 SQIVND (reference sequence). Trimming removed 3 bases from V and 0 bases from J, with 15 bases in between. CDR3 loop: CASSMVWSLSSYNEQFF. CDR3 nucleotides: TGTGCCAGTAGTATGGTTTGGAGCCTTAGCTCCTACAATGAGCAGTTCTTC.

This clone was recorded many times. V is TRBV25-1 and J is TRBJ1-6; D is perhaps TRBD1 (5 bases). The CDR3 totals 12 residues. The ends were cut back, 9 bases at V and 15 bases at J, with 18 bases in the middle. The germline V gene encodes CDR1 MGHDK and CDR2 SYGVNS. The CDR3 is CASSGVGPLLHF. The CDR3 coding sequence is TGTGCCAGTTCGGGGGTCGGGCCTCTCCTCCACTTT. Based on the CDR3 plus reference TRBV25-1 and TRBJ1-6, the full variable domain is EADIYQTPRYLVIGTGKKITLECSQTMGHDKMYWYQQDPGMELHLIHYSYGVNSTEKGDLSSESTVSRIRTEHFPLTLESARPSHTSQYLCASSGVGPLLHFGNGTRLTVT.

Of note for this clone: A clone one base away is much larger, so this may be a read error. The gene calls are TRBV19 and TRBJ2-7, with 7 bases identical to TRBD2. This CDR3 has 17 amino acids. Germline CDR1 and CDR2: LNHDA and SQIVND (reference sequence). V lost 4 bases, J lost 0 bases, and 12 bases stayed unmatched. CDR3 sequence reads: CASSTRYSTSDSYEQYF. The CDR3 DNA reads TGTGCCAGTAGTACCCGGTACTCTACTAGCGACTCCTACGAGCAGTACTTC.

This clone was recorded at least ten times. The chain is built from TRBV18 and TRBJ2-5, with D unclear. The CDR3 length is 11 residues. Germline CDR1 and CDR2: KGHSH and LQKENI. Trimming stripped 5 bases from V and 5 bases from J, with 6 bases between. The CDR3 nucleotides are TGTGCCAGCTCAAGGGCGGAGACCCAGTACTTC. Protein: CASSRAETQYF.

This clone was counted ten times or more. The chain is built from TRBV20-1 and TRBJ2-3; 7 nucleotides align to TRBD1. CDR3 length equals 15 residues. V shed 4 bases, J shed 2 bases, and the junction held 9 bases outside the gene matches. The germline V gene encodes CDR1 DFQATT and CDR2 SNEGSKA (reference sequence). CDR3 DNA: TGCAGTGCTACCAAGACAGGGCCACTCACAGATACGCAGTATTTT. Protein product: CSATKTGPLTDTQYF.

This clone was counted between two and nine times. A much larger clone lies a single base off, so this may be a read error. The chain carries TRBV3-1 and TRBJ2-7; D is perhaps TRBD2 (7 bases). CDR3 length equals 16 residues. Germline assignment: CDR1 LGHDT and CDR2 YNNKEL (reference sequence). CDR3 sequence reads: CASSQGSGGRSYGQYF. The DNA of the CDR3 is TGTGCCAGCAGCCAAGGGTCGGGGGGCCGTTCCTACGGGCAGTACTTC.

The gene calls are TRBV28 and TRBJ2-5; perhaps TRBD1 as D (7 bases). Trimming shortened V by 6 bases and J by 5 bases, and 16 bases separated the two germline ends. The CDR3 sequence is 14 residues long. Germline loops: CDR1 MDHEN, CDR2 SYDVKM. CDR3 amino acids: CASRPCGDSETQYF. CDR3 coding DNA: TGTGCCAGCAGGCCGTGCGGGGACAGTGAGACCCAGTACTTC.

This clone was seen ten or more times. The chain recombines TRBV5-1 with TRBJ2-1, with no clear D. Trimming took 6 bases from V and 0 from J, leaving 4 bases between them. This CDR3 is 12 amino acids long. CDR1 and CDR2 (germline): SGHRS, YFSETQ. The CDR3 bases are TGCGCCAGCACCAGCTCCTACAATGAGCAGTTCTTC. Translation gives CASTSSYNEQFF.

This clone was detected ten times or more. This chain uses TRBV7-2 with TRBJ2-5; D is possibly TRBD2 (6 bases). Germline loops: CDR1 SGHTA, CDR2 FQGNSA. CDR3 length equals 15 residues. V lost 0 bases and J lost 5, with 13 bases in between. CDR3: CASSLARELVETQYF. CDR3 DNA sequence: TGTGCCAGCAGCTTAGCTCGGGAGCTAGTGGAGACCCAGTACTTC.

This clone was seen at least ten times. CDR3 residues: CASSPGAYPNEKLFF. The CDR3 DNA is TGTGCCAGCAGCCCGGGGGCGTACCCTAATGAAAAACTGTTTTTT. The chain couples TRBV6-1 to TRBJ1-4; D possibly corresponds to TRBD1 (6 bases). Germline assignment: CDR1 MNHNS and CDR2 SASEGT. CDR3 size: 15 residues. The V end lost 6 bases, the J end lost 3 bases, and 14 bases lay between the germline ends.

This clone was seen ten or more times. V and J are TRBV2 and TRBJ2-7; no reliable D call. From germline, CDR1 is SNHLY and CDR2 FYNNEI. Trimming stripped 6 bases from V and 5 bases from J, with 11 bases between. The CDR3 is 12 amino acids. Here the CDR3 reads CASRGGLNEQYF. Written as DNA, the CDR3 is TGTGCCAGCAGGGGTGGGCTAAACGAGCAGTACTTC.

Ten or more counts support this clone. The gene calls are TRBV5-1 and TRBJ2-1; TRBD2 matches 7 bases. V lost 3 bases to trimming and J lost 1 base; unmatched junction nucleotides: 10. Germline V CDR1 and CDR2: SGHRS, YFSETQ. The CDR3 length is 17 residues. The CDR3, as DNA: TGCGCCAGCAGCTCCCGAGGTCTAGCGGCTTCCTACAATGAGCAGTTCTTC. This codes for CASSSRGLAASYNEQFF.

This clone was detected a few times. A clone one base away is much larger, so this may be a read error. This sample includes further DNA sequences coding for the same CDR3. The rearrangement joins TRBV7-8 to TRBJ2-6, with a weak D call TRBD1 (6 bases). The germline gives CDR1 SGHVS, CDR2 FQNEAQ. The CDR3 sequence is 16 residues long. Here the CDR3 DNA reads TGTGCCAGCAGCCCGACAGGTAGTGATGGTGCCAACGTCTTGACTTTC. It yields the protein CASSPTGSDGANVLTF.

Ten or more counts support this clone. The chain links TRBV19 to TRBJ1-1; possibly TRBD1 for D (6 bases). V lost 7 bases to trimming and J lost 1 base, with 16 bases between them. The CDR3 sequence is 15 residues long. CDR1 LNHDA and CDR2 SQIVND come from the germline V gene (reference sequence). The CDR3 sequence: CASIDLAGANTEAFF. The CDR3 DNA reads as TGTGCCAGTATTGACTTGGCAGGGGCGAACACTGAAGCTTTCTTT.

This clone was found many times. V usage is TRBV20-1 and J usage is TRBJ2-5; D may be TRBD2 (6 bases). V shed 3 bases and J shed 4 bases, with 15 bases lying between them. The CDR3 contains 14 residues. CDR1 DFQATT and CDR2 SNEGSKA come from the germline V gene (reference sequence). CDR3 loop: CSARRDGRIETQYF. CDR3 nucleotides: TGCAGTGCTAGGCGGGACGGTAGAATAGAGACCCAGTACTTC.

This clone was observed many times. V is TRBV7-2 and J is TRBJ2-7; weak D call: TRBD2 (6 bases). Trimming pared 3 bases from V and 3 bases from J, leaving 15 bases between. The germline V gene encodes CDR1 SGHTA and CDR2 FQGNSA. The CDR3 length is 15 residues. CDR3 sequence reads: CASSLSGGLNYEQYF. The CDR3 DNA reads as TGTGCCAGCAGCTTGTCGGGCGGACTAAACTACGAGCAGTACTTC.

With respect to this clone: This clone may be a read error of a much larger clone one base away. V is TRBV11-2 and J is TRBJ2-1; no clear D gene. This CDR3 has 15 amino acids. Trimming pared 0 bases from V and 4 bases from J, leaving 10 bases between. Germline V gene data show CDR1 as SGHAT and CDR2 as FQNNGV. The CDR3 sequence is CASSLDVGKYNEQFF. The CDR3 DNA follows: TGTGCCAGCAGCTTAGATGTAGGGAAATACAATGAGCAGTTCTTC.